Described below is a single TCR beta chain sequence and its context. Its antigen is currently not known. Qualities for individual bases were not recorded, and no much larger clone is one base off. Whole blood was collected in K2EDTA tubes by collaborating institutions according to the institutions' own protocols. Collaborator samples were shipped for TCRbeta analysis as frozen whole blood, isolated PBMCs, or DNA extracted from either sample type. The data were taken from a study of blood T cell repertoires in COVID-19 (dated by TCRdb to about 2020). Turning to the overall study: The collaborator samples originated in the United States, Italy and Spain and spanned the acute and convalescent phases of COVID-19. Nearly every sample came with metadata listing a de-identified subject ID, COVID-19 status, age in years and sex. The material from the prospective study consisted of cDNA or gDNA derived from T cells, B-cell-depleted T cells, or PBMCs. Samples came from the ongoing ImmuneRACE study (first 160 participants) plus 1,254 subjects from 6 global collaborators. Deeply sampled blood TCRbeta repertoires from subjects exposed to, actively infected with, or recovered from COVID-19 were included in the dataset. Where available, HLA class I and class II types were taken from metadata supplied by the sample provider and were not determined by assay-based typing. The repertoires were released in a freely available public database meant as a resource for research on the immune response to SARS-CoV-2. Paper-wide results and their limitations: Clinical and demographic metadata were provided uncurated, with the amount varying by source and participant.

TCRbeta CDR3 regions were amplified from genomic DNA by means of the immunoSEQ Assay, a bias-controlled multiplex PCR. The authors processed their data as follows. Within the assay, amplification of reference gene primers was used to estimate how many nucleated cells each sample contained. To quantify the absolute abundance of each unique TCRbeta CDR3 rearrangement, sequence reads were collapsed and filtered. Productive Simpson clonality was computed per sample as the square root of Simpson's diversity index over productive rearrangements. The table was pulled from immuneACCESS by TCRdb, which kept in-frame rearrangements only. Such tables lose some clones; where checked, under half of the loss comes from unresolved V genes, and the rest has no known cause. Clone size and V and J calls were adopted from that table, with D and trimming inferred from the DNA. In all, the sample holds around 150,000 clones, and about 84% of those were seen once. The ten largest clones represent 5.5% to 8% of the sample.

The sequenced sample was peripheral blood. The source of this sequence is a human donor in a cohort sampled during active COVID-19.

The DNA sequence is given as TGTGCCAGCAGTTTAAGGGGTAGGGACATTCAGTACTTC. This translates into CASSLRGRDIQYF. The V and J segments used are TRBV12-3 or TRBV12-4 and TRBJ2-4; perhaps TRBD1 is the D gene, with 5 bases matching. Including cysteine and phenylalanine, the CDR3 has 13 amino acids. The retained sequence is limited to the CDR3, 39 bases, with the frame set at the first base. V sheds 2 bases and J sheds 8 bases, leaving 10 bases between their ends.